This T cell receptor (beta chain) was observed in a study of T cells in Graves' hyperthyroidism and ophthalmopathy. From RNA transcripts, TCR beta CDR3 regions were amplified. Carried out on the TCR CDR3, a first-round RT-PCR used the HTBI primer set. TCRdb itself ran the multiplex PCR reads through MiXCR, one entry per CDR3 protein. Counted here are around 500,000 distinct CDR3 sequences, around a fifth occurring once; the ten biggest clones make up less than 65%. Trimming removed 5 bases at V and 4 bases at J, with 17 bases between. Germline CDR1 is SEHNR and CDR2 is FQNEAQ (reference sequence). CDR3 length equals 15 residues. This clonotype appeared a few times. Its antigen is not known. Uncontrolled infection, other autoimmune disease, pregnancy or lactation barred patients from enrollment. Fresh 10 ml peripheral blood yielded PBMCs. Whole-study results and caveats: Most clonotypes expanded in the thyroid (above 0.001) were also present in blood.

Sequencing was done on a sample of blood. The chain recombines TRBV7-9 with TRBJ1-1, with D tentatively TRBD1 (5 bases). The TCR sequence derives from a woman in her 70s with Graves' ophthalmopathy. The CDR3: CASSRPGVGGTEAFF. In DNA form, the CDR3 reads TGTGCCAGCAGCCGCCCGGGGGTTGGGGGCACTGAAGCTTTCTTT. Based on the CDR3 plus reference TRBV7-9 and TRBJ1-1, the full variable domain is DTGVSQNPRHKITKRGQNVTFRCDPISEHNRLYWYRQTLGQGPEFLTYFQNEAQLEKSRLLSDRFSAERPKGSFSTLEIQRTEQGDSAMYLCASSRPGVGGTEAFFGQGTRLTVV.